These 14 T cell receptor beta chains came from one sample sequenced in a study of control samples from healthy donors and cancer patients. Data came from immunoSEQ multiplex PCR; TCRdb stores just in-frame clones and leaves some out. The table includes 150,000 to 200,000 clones, about 90% detected once. The sequencing input was blood. The source of these receptors is a man between 25 and 39 years old in good health.

Only one count was recorded for this clone. The chain is built from TRBV25-1 and TRBJ1-2; D unclear. This CDR3 contains 15 residues. V shed 3 bases and J shed 7 bases, with 18 bases lying between them. CDR1 and CDR2 from the germline V gene are MGHDK and SYGVNS. CDR3 protein: CASSEREGRGSGYTF. The CDR3 bases are TGTGCCAGCAGTGAGAGGGAGGGCCGGGGTTCTGGCTACACCTTC.

The chain uses TRBV19 and TRBJ1-1, with D unresolved. The CDR3 covers 14 residues. Germline CDR1 reads LNHDA; CDR2 reads SQIVND (reference sequence). V lost 2 bases and J lost 1, with 8 bases in between. This CDR3 reads CASSISLQNTEAFF. In nucleotides, the CDR3 is TGTGCCAGTAGTATATCGCTCCAGAACACTGAAGCTTTCTTT.

The V and J genes are TRBV9 and TRBJ1-1; weak D call: TRBD1 (6 bases). The CDR3 contains 14 residues. CDR1 is SGDLS, CDR2 YYNGEE, per germline. Trimming cost V 7 bases and J 7 bases, with 20 bases left between them. CDR3 region: CASGLDPGAREAFF. The DNA of the CDR3 is TGTGCCAGCGGTCTGGACCCAGGGGCACGTGAAGCTTTCTTT.

This chain uses TRBV28 with TRBJ1-5; D perhaps matches TRBD1 (6 bases). V was clipped by 7 bases and J by 0 bases, with 28 bases between them. The germline V gene encodes CDR1 MDHEN and CDR2 SYDVKM. The CDR3 is 20 amino acids. CDR3 bases: TGTGCCAGCACGACGCGACGGGGAGGGGGACCCCTTTATAGCAATCAGCCCCAGCATTTT. As protein: CASTTRRGGGPLYSNQPQHF.

The chain combines TRBV3-1 (or the pseudogene TRBV3-2) with TRBJ2-1; D is perhaps TRBD1 (7 bases). The CDR3 extends over 14 amino acids. Germline values: CDR1 LGHDT, CDR2 YNNKEL (reference sequence). The germline V and J ends were trimmed by 5 bases and 4 bases, with 12 bases remaining between them. The chain's CDR3 is CASSAGQSYNEQFF. The CDR3 DNA follows: TGTGCCAGCAGCGCGGGACAGAGTTACAATGAGCAGTTCTTC.

The gene calls are TRBV4-1 and TRBJ1-2; D might be TRBD1 (5 bases). Germline V gene lookup returns CDR1 MGHRA and CDR2 YSYEKL. This CDR3 comprises 15 residues. Deletions cut 1 base from V and 0 bases from J, with 9 bases between. CDR3 sequence: CASSQAWGANYGYTF. The CDR3 nucleotides are TGCGCCAGCAGCCAAGCCTGGGGGGCTAACTATGGCTACACCTTC.

The chain uses TRBV19 and TRBJ2-7; 7 positions match TRBD1. V lost 5 bases, J lost 2 bases, and 12 bases stayed unmatched. The CDR3 runs 16 residues. The germline gives CDR1 LNHDA, CDR2 SQIVND (reference sequence). CDR3 in amino acids: CASSAKGGADTYEQYF. CDR3 coding DNA: TGTGCCAGTAGTGCAAAAGGGGGCGCAGACACCTACGAGCAGTACTTC.

In this sample, this clone turned up once. The gene calls are TRBV6-4 and TRBJ1-1; 8 positions match TRBD1. There are 16 residues in the CDR3. Germline V gives CDR1 MRHNA, CDR2 SNTAGT. With V trimmed by 0 bases and J by 4 bases, 7 bases remained unmatched. The CDR3 coding sequence is TGTGCCAGCAGTGACTCCGCAGGGGGCAAGGTCACTGAAGCTTTCTTT. It yields the protein CASSDSAGGKVTEAFF.

The genes are TRBV20-1 and TRBJ2-5; D is ambiguous. The CDR3 covers 16 residues. Germline V gene sequence: CDR1 DFQATT, CDR2 SNEGSKA (reference sequence). Trimming cost V 6 bases and J 3 bases, with 23 bases left between them. Here the CDR3 reads CSASRPRLGREETQYF. DNA for the CDR3: TGCAGTGCCAGTAGACCCCGCTTAGGACGGGAAGAGACCCAGTACTTC.

This chain links TRBV24-1 with TRBJ2-5; 7 nucleotides agree with TRBD2. The CDR3 spans 15 residues. V was clipped by 1 base and J by 3 bases; unmatched bases: 4. Germline V gives CDR1 KGHDR, CDR2 SFDVKD. As DNA, the CDR3 is TGTGCCACCAGTGATTTAGGGGAGGGAGAAGAGACCCAGTACTTC. This codes for CATSDLGEGEETQYF.

J is TRBJ2-5 and V is TRBV2; D possibly corresponds to TRBD2 (6 bases). Germline CDR1 is SNHLY and CDR2 is FYNNEI. The CDR3 extends over 13 amino acids. V shed 3 bases and J shed 2 bases, with 7 bases lying between them. In nucleotides, the CDR3 is TGTGCCAGCAGTGAGACTAGGCAAGAGACCCAGTACTTC. Translation: CASSETRQETQYF.

As for this clone: A read error may produce the germline difference seen at one junction end. The CDR3 region is CAGSGGPVNEQFF. CDR3 nucleotide sequence: TGTGCCGGGAGCGGAGGGCCAGTGAATGAGCAGTTCTTC. The chain is built from TRBV30 and TRBJ2-1; possibly TRBD2 for D (6 bases). The CDR3 spans 13 residues. Germline V CDR1 and CDR2: GTSNPN, SVGIG (reference sequence).

This rearrangement joins TRBV28 to TRBJ2-7; perhaps TRBD2 as D (5 bases). The germline V and J ends were trimmed by 1 base and 3 bases, with 7 bases remaining between them. Germline CDR1 is MDHEN and CDR2 is SYDVKM. CDR3 length equals 13 residues. The CDR3 spells CASSLSRGYEQYF. CDR3 in DNA: TGTGCCAGCAGTTTATCACGGGGCTACGAGCAGTACTTC. Together with reference TRBV28 and TRBJ2-7, the CDR3 gives the full variable domain: DVKVTQSSRYLVKRTGEKVFLECVQDMDHENMFWYRQDPGLGLRLIYFSYDVKMKEKGDIPEGYSVSREKKERFSLILESASTNQTSMYLCASSLSRGYEQYFGPGTRLTVT.

The rearrangement uses TRBV29-1 and TRBJ1-3; D unresolved. The CDR3 has 14 residues. Germline V lookup: CDR1 SQVTM, CDR2 ANQGSEA. Trimming shortened V by 3 bases and J by 0 bases, and 9 bases separated the two germline ends. CDR3 loop: CSVDAFLSGNTIYF. The CDR3 DNA is TGCAGCGTTGATGCCTTTCTCTCTGGAAACACCATATATTTT.